This T cell receptor (beta chain) emerged from a study of shared clonotypes between healthy human individuals. The authors split each subset's genomic DNA evenly across several immunoSEQ plates. Only in-frame clones appear in the TCRdb table, and some are missing; sequencing was by immunoSEQ multiplex PCR. The sample includes over 2 million clones, 85% to 95% of them seen just once. V was trimmed by 1 base and J by 4 bases, leaving 10 bases between them. The CDR3 extends over 14 amino acids. The germline V gene encodes CDR1 KGHSH and CDR2 LQKENI. Points on this clone: Its antigen is currently unknown.

General study points: Relative to clonotypes present in all four donors, those not shared had lower generation probabilities. Four donors had 5% to 6.5% of their naive CD4 clonotypes in common. Naive subsets generally exceeded memory subsets in estimated richness.

J is TRBJ1-1 and V is TRBV18, with no clear D. The sample taken for sequencing was naive CD4+ T cells sorted from blood. Subset reported: CD45RA+ positively selected. The TCR comes from a man between 18 and 29 years old in good health. The CDR3 spells CASSPQERGTEAFF. Written as DNA, the CDR3 is TGTGCCAGCTCACCACAAGAAAGAGGCACTGAAGCTTTCTTT.